The rows below give T cell receptor beta chains drawn from one sample of a study of T cell responses to AZD1222 COVID-19 vaccine. Data came from immunoSEQ multiplex PCR; TCRdb stores just in-frame clones and leaves some out. The sample consists of some 80,000 clones, about 83% of them appearing once. The starting material was peripheral blood, obtained on day 0 of AZD1222 vaccination. The receptors originated from an adult in good health. The CDR3 runs from the conserved cysteine through the conserved F or W. The D gene is left open where the match is weak. The size field is filled for only some rows; it gives once, few, many or a size class.

.	.	TRBJ1-2	TRBV21-1	CASGFRGPAGYTF	TGTGCCAGCGGGTTCAGGGGGCCTGCTGGCTACACCTTC
.	.	TRBJ2-3	TRBV5-8	CASSLGRGGAGYTDTQYF	TGTGCCAGCAGCTTGGGGCGCGGTGGCGCGGGGTACACAGATACGCAGTATTTT
TRBD1	once	TRBJ1-5	TRBV29-1	CSVGTANQPQHF	TGCAGCGTGGGGACAGCGAATCAGCCCCAGCATTTT
.	.	TRBJ2-3	TRBV7-9	CASSSRDTRTDTQYF	TGTGCCAGCAGCTCCCGGGACACCCGCACAGATACGCAGTATTTT
TRBD2	.	TRBJ2-1	TRBV6-6	CASSLAGEYNEQFF	TGTGCCAGCAGTCTAGCGGGGGAGTACAATGAGCAGTTCTTC
TRBD2	.	TRBJ2-1	TRBV19	CASSIDLGLAGSPANEQFF	TGTGCCAGTAGTATAGATCTGGGACTAGCGGGAAGCCCGGCCAATGAGCAGTTCTTC
.	.	TRBJ2-1	TRBV18	CASSPRRRVELGDEQFF	TGTGCCAGCTCACCACGACGCAGAGTAGAACTTGGGGATGAGCAGTTCTTC
.	.	TRBJ2-5	TRBV15	CATSRDPGLGYQETQYF	TGTGCCACCAGCAGAGATCCGGGATTGGGGTACCAAGAGACCCAGTACTTC
.	.	TRBJ2-7	TRBV20-1	CSARSGEQYF	TGCAGTGCTAGGTCGGGCGAGCAGTACTTC
.	.	TRBJ2-5	TRBV6-2/TRBV6-3	CASSHIPFTGKGETQYF	TGTGCCAGCAGTCATATCCCCTTTACAGGGAAGGGAGAGACCCAGTACTTC